One sample yielded the 13 T cell receptor beta chains listed below, sequenced in a study of cytomegalovirus exposure and HLA in healthy donors. Vbeta (60) and Jbeta (13) primers were used in the PCR. This table comes from immunoSEQ multiplex PCR, and its TCRdb copy is limited to in-frame clones, with some not included. The table records about 120,000 clones, around 70% of them present only once. The sequencing sample was made of PBMCs. The receptors stem from a man aged 35 to 55 in good health and CMV-seropositive.

V is TRBV5-6 and J is TRBJ2-7, with 8 bases fitting TRBD1. The CDR3 is made up of 17 amino acids. V trimming: 2 bases; J trimming: 3 bases; junction bases outside the gene matches: 13. Germline CDR1 is SGHDT and CDR2 is YYEEEE. CDR3 region: CASSLPRDRTLVYEQYF. The CDR3 DNA follows: TGTGCCAGCAGCTTACCCCGGGACAGGACCCTGGTCTACGAGCAGTACTTC.

The chain is built from TRBV5-1 and TRBJ2-6; D is uncertain. This CDR3 contains 19 residues. V lost 0 bases, J lost 0 bases, and 16 bases lay in between. Germline assignment: CDR1 SGHRS and CDR2 YFSETQ. The CDR3 loop reads CASSLGYSLSVSGANVLTF. DNA of the CDR3: TGCGCCAGCAGCTTGGGATACTCTCTCAGCGTCTCTGGGGCCAACGTCCTGACTTTC.

The chain uses TRBV6-7 and TRBJ2-7, with TRBD1 matching over 11 bases. TRBV6-7 is labeled an ORF, and its function is uncertain. The ends lost 6 bases at V and 7 bases at J; junction bases unmatched: 5. This CDR3 has 13 amino acids. CDR3 nucleotides: TGTGCCAGCAGCCCGGGACAGGGGGTTGAGCAGTACTTC. Residues: CASSPGQGVEQYF.

The V and J genes are TRBV2 and TRBJ2-7; 12 bases align to TRBD2. This CDR3 comprises 14 residues. After removal of 4 bases from V and 6 bases from J, the junction contained 4 bases not matched to a gene. Germline assignment: CDR1 SNHLY and CDR2 FYNNEI. CDR3 DNA sequence: TGTGCCAGCAGTGCTAGCGGGGGGGCCTCCGAGCAGTACTTC. Encoded protein: CASSASGGASEQYF.

This clone was observed a single time. This rearrangement joins TRBV19 to TRBJ2-7, with TRBD1 matching over 7 bases. The CDR3 totals 14 residues. The germline CDR1 and CDR2 sequences are LNHDA and SQIVND (reference sequence). With V trimmed by 1 base and J by 2 bases, 2 bases remained unmatched. This CDR3 is CASSIGRGTYEQYF. The CDR3 region has the DNA TGTGCCAGTAGTATAGGCAGGGGGACCTACGAGCAGTACTTC.

The rearrangement joins TRBV5-1 to TRBJ2-5; 8 positions agree with TRBD2. V dropped 4 bases and J dropped 5; count of bases not matched to a gene: 13. The CDR3 sequence is 16 residues long. CDR1 and CDR2 (germline): SGHRS, YFSETQ. CDR3 residues: CASSTAGGAREETQYF. The CDR3 nucleotides are TGCGCCAGCAGCACGGCCGGGGGGGCCCGGGAGGAGACCCAGTACTTC.

The J gene is TRBJ1-5, the V gene TRBV30; weak D call: TRBD1 (5 bases). V was clipped by 3 bases and J by 2 bases, with 11 bases between them. The CDR3 totals 14 residues. Looked up from germline, CDR1 is GTSNPN and CDR2 is SVGIG (reference sequence). Here the CDR3 DNA reads TGTGCCTGGAGAGGCATGGGGCGCAATCAGCCCCAGCATTTT. Its protein is CAWRGMGRNQPQHF. Drawing the rest from reference TRBV30 and TRBJ1-5, the complete variable domain is SQTIHQWPATLVQPVGSPLSLECTVEGTSNPNLYWYRQAAGRGLQLLFYSVGIGQISSEVPQNLSASRPQDRQFILSSKKLLLSDSGFYLCAWRGMGRNQPQHFGDGTRLSIL.

This clone occurred a few times. The genes are TRBV19 and TRBJ2-7; TRBD2 aligns across 8 bases. The CDR3 consists of 12 residues. Trimming cost V 10 bases and J 5 bases; bases outside gene matches: 7. Germline values: CDR1 LNHDA, CDR2 SQIVND (reference sequence). The CDR3 here is CANKSGSNEQYF. As DNA, the CDR3 is TGTGCCAATAAAAGCGGGAGCAACGAGCAGTACTTC.

J is TRBJ1-5 and V is TRBV5-1; 7 bases align to TRBD1. Germline V gene lookup returns CDR1 SGHRS and CDR2 YFSETQ. J was trimmed by 1 base and V by 5 bases; bases with no gene match: 15. This CDR3 has 18 amino acids. The CDR3 coding sequence is TGCGCCAGCAGGTCACCGGGACAGCCACGGGGAAGCAATCAGCCCCAGCATTTT. This translates into CASRSPGQPRGSNQPQHF.

The chain joins TRBV7-3 to TRBJ2-1, with 10 bases identical to TRBD2. CDR3 length: 14 residues. V lost 5 bases, J lost 5 bases, and 3 bases stayed unmatched. CDR1 and CDR2 from the germline V gene are SGHTA and FQGTGA. CDR3 protein: CASSLAGVNNEQFF. In DNA, the CDR3 is TGTGCCAGCAGCCTAGCGGGAGTGAACAATGAGCAGTTCTTC.

This sequence joins TRBV7-6 and TRBJ2-5, with D hard to call. Germline V lookup: CDR1 SGHVS, CDR2 FNYEAQ. The CDR3 has 15 residues. V lost 5 bases to trimming and J lost 0 bases, with 13 bases between them. This chain's CDR3 is CASSKTPLYQETQYF. CDR3 DNA sequence: TGTGCCAGCAGCAAGACTCCCCTGTACCAAGAGACCCAGTACTTC.

The chain is built from TRBV10-3 and TRBJ2-2, with D tentatively TRBD1 (6 bases). CDR1 and CDR2 from the germline V gene are ENHRY and SYGVKD. This CDR3 region has 18 residues. Trimming took 0 bases from V and 0 from J, leaving 14 bases between them. Here the CDR3 reads CAISESGAGATNTGELFF. CDR3 bases: TGTGCCATCAGTGAGTCAGGGGCAGGGGCTACGAACACCGGGGAGCTGTTTTTT.

The chain uses TRBV5-1 and TRBJ2-7, with unresolved D. Germline loops: CDR1 SGHRS, CDR2 YFSETQ. The CDR3 runs to 12 residues. V lost 4 bases and J 3 bases, leaving 8 bases between the germline ends. CDR3 coding DNA: TGCGCCAGCAGCCCCTCGGGCTACGAGCAGTACTTC. It yields the protein CASSPSGYEQYF.